This paragraph covers one TCR beta chain sequence. This entry is derived from a study of blood T cell repertoires in COVID-19. On the study more broadly: The United States, Italy and Spain supplied acute and convalescent COVID-19 samples. From T cells, B-cell-depleted T cells, or PBMCs came the material, which was cDNA or gDNA.

Either two negative PCRs, clearance, or symptom resolution qualified Cohort 3 donors as recovered. The CDR3 spans 13 residues. The V gene lost 6 bases and the J gene lost 3 bases, with 9 bases spanning the gap. The germline CDR1 and CDR2 sequences are MNHEY and SVGAGI. Original handling: Scientists estimated how many nucleated cells there were by amplifying reference gene primers. Using immunoSEQ multiplex PCR, the repertoire was profiled, and TCRdb retains in-frame clones only, with some absent. The V and J calls and the clone size are those of that table, but D and trimming were determined from the DNA. This table holds around 480,000 clones, approximately 86% found once.

The specimen sequenced was PBMCs or T cells enriched from blood (not recorded which). The V call is TRBV6-5, the J call TRBJ1-5, with D possibly being TRBD1 (6 bases). The source of this sequence is a woman aged 18 to 35 who had recovered from COVID-19. CDR3 nucleotides: TGTGCCAGCAGGGGGGCAACCAATCAGCCCCAGCATTTT. Encoded protein: CASRGATNQPQHF.